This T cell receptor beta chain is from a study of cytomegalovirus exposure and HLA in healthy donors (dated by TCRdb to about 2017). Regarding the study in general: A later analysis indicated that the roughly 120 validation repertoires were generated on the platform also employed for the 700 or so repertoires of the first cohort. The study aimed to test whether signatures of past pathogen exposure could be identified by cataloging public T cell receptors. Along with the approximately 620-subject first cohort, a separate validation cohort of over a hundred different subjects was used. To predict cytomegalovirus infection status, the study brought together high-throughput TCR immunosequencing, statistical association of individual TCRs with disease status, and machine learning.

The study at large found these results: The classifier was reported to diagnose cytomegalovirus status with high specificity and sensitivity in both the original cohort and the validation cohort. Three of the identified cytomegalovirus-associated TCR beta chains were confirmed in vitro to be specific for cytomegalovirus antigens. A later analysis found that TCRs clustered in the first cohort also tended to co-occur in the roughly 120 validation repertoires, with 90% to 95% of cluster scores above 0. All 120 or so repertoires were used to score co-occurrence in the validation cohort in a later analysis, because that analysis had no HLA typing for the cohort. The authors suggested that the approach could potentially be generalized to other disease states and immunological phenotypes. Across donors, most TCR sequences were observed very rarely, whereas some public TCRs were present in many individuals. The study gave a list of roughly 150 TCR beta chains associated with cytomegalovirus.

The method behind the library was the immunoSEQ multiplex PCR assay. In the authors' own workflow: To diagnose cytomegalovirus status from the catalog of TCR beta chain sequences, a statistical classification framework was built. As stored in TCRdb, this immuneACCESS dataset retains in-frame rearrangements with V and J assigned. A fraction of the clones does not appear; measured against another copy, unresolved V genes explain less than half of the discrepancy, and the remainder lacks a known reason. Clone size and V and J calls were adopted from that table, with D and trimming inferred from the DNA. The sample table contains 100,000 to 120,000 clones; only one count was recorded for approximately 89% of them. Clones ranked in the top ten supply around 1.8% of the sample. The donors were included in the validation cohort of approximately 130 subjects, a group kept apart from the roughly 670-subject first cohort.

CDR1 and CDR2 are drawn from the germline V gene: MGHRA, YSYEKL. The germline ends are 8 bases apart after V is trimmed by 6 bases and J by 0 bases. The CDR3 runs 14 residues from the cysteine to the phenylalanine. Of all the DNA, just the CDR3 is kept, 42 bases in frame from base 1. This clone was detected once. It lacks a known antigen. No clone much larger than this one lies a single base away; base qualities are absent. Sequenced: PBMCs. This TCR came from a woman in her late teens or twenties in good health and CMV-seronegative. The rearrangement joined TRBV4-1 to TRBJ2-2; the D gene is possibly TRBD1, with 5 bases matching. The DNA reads TGCGCCAGCAGAGACAGACCGAACACCGGGGAGCTGTTTTTT. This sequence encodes CASRDRPNTGELFF.